This is a list of T cell receptor beta chains from one sample in a study of cytomegalovirus exposure and HLA in healthy donors. The table came from immunoSEQ multiplex PCR; TCRdb's copy has only in-frame clones and leaves some out. The table has some 150,000 clones, 89% seen once; the top ten hold around 9%. The sample consisted of PBMCs. The source of these receptors is a woman between 18 and 30 years old in good health and CMV-seropositive. Each CDR3 is given with its conserved first and last residue. D genes are given only for firm matches. Expanded clones are given a class, and other clones once, few, many or no size at all.

V	J	size	D	CDR3	DNA
TRBV10-3	TRBJ1-2	NA	NA	CAISESWQGYGYTF	TGTGCCATCAGTGAGTCGTGGCAGGGCTATGGCTACACCTTC
TRBV18	TRBJ1-1	once	NA	CASRKGRGNTEAFF	TGTGCCAGCCGAAAAGGGAGGGGCAACACTGAAGCTTTCTTT
TRBV7-3	TRBJ2-1	NA	NA	CASSLEGGVGYNEQFF	TGTGCCAGCAGCTTAGAAGGAGGGGTGGGCTACAATGAGCAGTTCTTC
TRBV4-2	TRBJ1-5	NA	NA	CASSQDRSGNQPQHF	TGTGCCAGCAGCCAAGATAGGTCAGGGAATCAGCCCCAGCATTTT
TRBV14	TRBJ1-1	NA	TRBD1	CASSQDSFTGGRGTEAFF	TGTGCCAGCAGCCAAGACAGCTTCACAGGGGGGCGAGGGACTGAAGCTTTCTTT
TRBV4-2	TRBJ1-6	NA	TRBD1	CASSQDPGQGGSPLHF	TGTGCCAGCAGCCAAGACCCGGGACAGGGTGGTTCACCCCTCCACTTT
TRBV19	TRBJ2-7	few	NA	CASSRGLDREQYF	TGTGCCAGTAGTCGGGGACTCGATCGCGAGCAGTACTTC
TRBV19	TRBJ2-1	NA	TRBD1	CASNGPGQGESEQFF	TGTGCCAGTAATGGTCCGGGACAGGGGGAGAGTGAGCAGTTCTTC
TRBV25-1	TRBJ1-4	NA	NA	CASGGDRTDEKLFF	TGTGCCAGCGGGGGAGACAGGACTGATGAAAAACTGTTTTTT
TRBV6-5	TRBJ1-1	NA	NA	CASSSGDIGEAFF	TGTGCCAGCAGTTCCGGGGACATCGGTGAAGCTTTCTTT
TRBV4-3	TRBJ1-1	NA	NA	CASSQGGGNTEAFF	TGCGCCAGCAGCCAAGGGGGGGGGAACACTGAAGCTTTCTTT
TRBV18	TRBJ1-4	once	NA	CASSPTGTPTIATNEKLFF	TGTGCCAGCTCACCCACGGGGACACCAACCATTGCAACTAATGAAAAACTGTTTTTT
TRBV18	TRBJ1-6	few	TRBD1	CASSPGTGGSGSPLHF	TGTGCCAGCTCACCCGGGACAGGGGGCTCGGGATCACCCCTCCACTTT
TRBV19	TRBJ2-2	NA	NA	CASSSAGATGELFF	TGTGCCAGTAGTAGCGCAGGGGCGACCGGGGAGCTGTTTTTT
TRBV4-1	TRBJ2-1	NA	TRBD2	CASSLAGGRANEQFF	TGCGCCAGCAGCTTAGCGGGGGGCCGCGCCAATGAGCAGTTCTTC
TRBV7-9	TRBJ2-7	NA	TRBD1	CASSPGQSYEQYF	TGTGCCAGCAGCCCGGGACAGTCCTACGAGCAGTACTTC
TRBV5-1	TRBJ2-7	NA	NA	CASSLEGVHEQYF	TGCGCCAGCAGCTTGGAAGGGGTCCACGAGCAGTACTTC
TRBV4-1	TRBJ2-4	NA	TRBD2	CASSPSGGEDIQYF	TGCGCCAGCAGCCCGAGCGGGGGGGAGGACATTCAGTACTTC
TRBV21-1	TRBJ1-6	NA	NA	CASSKPGLNSPLHF	TGTGCCAGCAGCAAGCCAGGGCTTAATTCACCCCTCCACTTT
TRBV19	TRBJ1-6	NA	NA	CASRWSGDVTSPLHF	TGTGCCAGTAGGTGGTCAGGGGACGTCACTTCACCCCTCCACTTT
TRBV7-9	TRBJ2-5	NA	TRBD2	CASSLVRLADEETQYF	TGTGCCAGCAGCTTAGTCAGGCTAGCGGACGAAGAGACCCAGTACTTC
TRBV19	TRBJ1-5	NA	NA	CASSRQAYSNQPQHF	TGTGCCAGTAGCCGACAGGCCTATAGCAATCAGCCCCAGCATTTT
TRBV4-1	TRBJ2-2	NA	TRBD2	CASSQSGLASNTGELFF	TGCGCCAGCAGCCAGTCAGGACTAGCGTCAAACACCGGGGAGCTGTTTTTT
TRBV2	TRBJ1-1	NA	NA	CASIGNTEAFF	TGTGCCAGCATCGGGAACACTGAAGCTTTCTTT
TRBV19	TRBJ1-2	NA	NA	CASNQGSYGYTF	TGTGCCAGTAACCAGGGGAGCTATGGCTACACCTTC
TRBV18	TRBJ2-5	NA	TRBD1	CASFSGTGGFETQYF	TGTGCCAGTTTTTCCGGGACAGGGGGCTTTGAGACCCAGTACTTC
TRBV7-9	TRBJ1-4	NA	NA	CASSANLPGLHEKLFF	TGTGCCAGCAGCGCGAATCTTCCGGGACTACATGAAAAACTGTTTTTT
TRBV4-2	TRBJ2-7	NA	TRBD1	CASSQDEGTGSYEQYF	TGTGCCAGCAGCCAAGATGAGGGGACAGGGTCCTACGAGCAGTACTTC
TRBV5-6	TRBJ1-5	NA	NA	CASSSQGRADYSNQPQHF	TGTGCCAGCAGCTCCCAGGGGCGGGCGGATTATAGCAATCAGCCCCAGCATTTT
TRBV2	TRBJ2-2	NA	TRBD1	CASSDDRGGTGELFF	TGTGCCAGCAGTGATGACAGGGGGGGTACCGGGGAGCTGTTTTTT
TRBV27	TRBJ1-2	NA	TRBD1	CASSFVGQPSNYGYTF	TGTGCCAGCAGTTTCGTGGGACAGCCTTCTAACTATGGCTACACCTTC
TRBV6-5	TRBJ1-1	NA	NA	CASSYSIQGNTEAFF	TGTGCCAGCAGTTACTCGATACAGGGGAACACTGAAGCTTTCTTT
TRBV7-2	TRBJ2-1	NA	TRBD1	CASSSWTGMADEQFF	TGTGCCAGCAGCTCCTGGACAGGGATGGCGGATGAGCAGTTCTTC
TRBV2	TRBJ2-2	NA	TRBD1	CASIADRANTGELFF	TGTGCCAGCATTGCGGACAGGGCGAACACCGGGGAGCTGTTTTTT
TRBV4-3	TRBJ1-4	NA	NA	CASSQDRSLAVSNEKLFF	TGCGCCAGCAGCCAAGATCGGAGTTTGGCAGTCTCTAATGAAAAACTGTTTTTT
TRBV7-8	TRBJ2-7	NA	TRBD1	CASSSRDRGYEQYF	TGTGCCAGCAGCTCCCGGGACAGGGGTTACGAGCAGTACTTC
TRBV28	TRBJ1-5	NA	TRBD1	CASSLSLTGANQPQHF	TGTGCCAGCAGTTTATCGCTGACAGGGGCTAATCAGCCCCAGCATTTT
TRBV10-3	TRBJ1-3	NA	TRBD1	CASSDPRDRAGNTIYF	TGTGCCTCCTCAGACCCTCGGGACAGGGCTGGAAACACCATATATTTT
TRBV10-1	TRBJ1-1	NA	NA	CASSESPEDTEAFF	TGCGCCAGCAGTGAGTCACCCGAGGACACTGAAGCTTTCTTT
TRBV7-2	TRBJ2-3	NA	TRBD1	CASRAGTGNVGTDTQYF	TGTGCCAGCAGGGCCGGGACAGGGAATGTTGGGACAGATACGCAGTATTTT
TRBV5-8	TRBJ2-7	NA	TRBD2	CASITTGGSYEQYF	TGTGCCAGCATTACGACCGGGGGGTCCTACGAGCAGTACTTC
TRBV14	TRBJ1-2	NA	NA	CASSPRGEANYGYTF	TGTGCCAGCAGCCCCCGGGGGGAGGCTAACTATGGCTACACCTTC